Below are 29 T cell receptor beta chains sequenced from a single sample in a study of OX40 agonist ivuxolimab in advanced cancers. Measured with immunoSEQ multiplex PCR; TCRdb has only the in-frame clones, and not every one. The data contain about 100,000 clones, more than 85% of them singletons. Sequencing used CD4+ or CD8+ T cells sorted from blood, obtained in a trial of the OX40 agonist ivuxolimab. Every receptor here comes from an adult with an advanced solid tumor such as melanoma, head and neck, liver or kidney cancer.

The chain recombines TRBV19 with TRBJ2-1, with D possibly being TRBD1 or TRBD2 (5 bases each). Germline V gene lookup returns CDR1 LNHDA and CDR2 SQIVND (reference sequence). Deletions cut 6 bases from V and 4 bases from J, with 22 bases between. The CDR3 is 17 amino acids. CDR3 sequence: CASRRGQSGSDYNEQFF. DNA of the CDR3: TGTGCCAGTAGAAGGGGCCAAAGCGGAAGCGATTACAATGAGCAGTTCTTC.

The chain is built from TRBV5-1 and TRBJ2-5, with 10 bases aligning to TRBD2. V was clipped by 2 bases and J by 1 base; unmatched bases: 2. The germline V gene has CDR1 SGHRS and CDR2 YFSETQ. The CDR3 consists of 15 residues. The CDR3 DNA sequence: TGCGCCAGCAGCTTACTAGCGGGAAGCCAAGAGACCCAGTACTTC. Residues: CASSLLAGSQETQYF.

This chain uses TRBV5-5 with TRBJ2-2; D uncertain. V gave up 2 bases and J gave up 0 bases, with 5 bases separating them. The CDR3 is 14 amino acids. From germline, CDR1 is SGHKS and CDR2 YYEKEE (reference sequence). The CDR3 DNA reads as TGTGCCAGCAGCTTCGGGCCGAACACCGGGGAGCTGTTTTTT. Protein: CASSFGPNTGELFF.

This clone appeared a few times. The genes are TRBV9 and TRBJ1-3; D is perhaps TRBD1 (5 bases). V was clipped by 3 bases and J by 4 bases, with 8 bases between them. Germline values: CDR1 SGDLS, CDR2 YYNGEE. The CDR3 is made up of 13 amino acids. The CDR3 DNA reads as TGTGCCAGCAGCGAGGACATAGGAAACACCATATATTTT. This codes for CASSEDIGNTIYF.

This sequence joins TRBV4-2 and TRBJ1-2, with TRBD1 matching over 7 bases. CDR1 LGHNA and CDR2 YNFKEQ come from the germline V gene. V lost 4 bases, J lost 8 bases, and 16 bases stayed unmatched. The CDR3 length is 16 residues. DNA for the CDR3: TGTGCCAGCAGCCCATATCAGGGGGAAAGTGATGTCGGCTACACCTTC. This sequence encodes CASSPYQGESDVGYTF.

This clone was seen just once. The chain couples TRBV5-1 to TRBJ2-3, with D possibly TRBD2 on 5 matching bases. Trimming took 4 bases from V and 4 from J, leaving 10 bases between them. The CDR3 extends over 13 amino acids. From germline, CDR1 is SGHRS and CDR2 YFSETQ. DNA for the CDR3: TGCGCCAGCAGCAGAGGACTTTCAGATACGCAGTATTTT. Its protein product is CASSRGLSDTQYF.

The chain links TRBV6-4 to TRBJ2-7; 9 bases line up with TRBD2. The CDR3 extends over 17 amino acids. In germline, CDR1 is MRHNA, CDR2 SNTAGT. V dropped 6 bases and J dropped 6; count of bases not matched to a gene: 18. CDR3: CASRVRHSGSDECEQYF. CDR3 bases: TGTGCCAGCAGGGTCCGACATAGCGGGAGCGACGAGTGCGAGCAGTACTTC.

The chain combines TRBV4-1 with TRBJ2-2, with D unclear. The germline V gene encodes CDR1 MGHRA and CDR2 YSYEKL. The length of the CDR3 is 13 residues. The ends were cut back, 4 bases at V and 2 bases at J, with 5 bases in the middle. The CDR3 sequence is CASSRTNTGELFF. The CDR3, as DNA: TGCGCCAGCAGCCGAACTAACACCGGGGAGCTGTTTTTT.

This chain uses TRBV19 with TRBJ2-1; 11 bases fit TRBD2. V lost 1 base to trimming and J lost 9 bases; unmatched junction nucleotides: 2. The CDR3 extends over 14 amino acids. CDR1 is LNHDA and CDR2 is SQIVND in the germline V gene (reference sequence). CDR3 DNA: TGTGCCAGTAGTATAGCAGGGACTAGCGGTGAGCAGTTCTTC. This translates into CASSIAGTSGEQFF.

The chain combines TRBV7-2 with TRBJ1-5; D is perhaps TRBD1 (6 bases). This CDR3 is 15 amino acids long. Trimming cost V 5 bases and J 4 bases, with 15 bases left between them. Germline V gene sequence: CDR1 SGHTA, CDR2 FQGNSA. The CDR3: CASSQQGLGNQPQHF. The CDR3 DNA reads TGTGCCAGCAGCCAACAGGGCCTTGGTAATCAGCCCCAGCATTTT. Looking up the rest from reference TRBV7-2 and TRBJ1-5 gives the full variable domain: GAGVSQSPSNKVTEKGKDVELRCDPISGHTALYWYRQSLGQGLEFLIYFQGNSAPDKSGLPSDRFSAERTGGSVSTLTIQRTQQEDSAVYLCASSQQGLGNQPQHFGDGTRLSIL.

V is TRBV11-2 and J is TRBJ2-7; no reliable D call. Per the germline V gene, CDR1 is SGHAT and CDR2 is FQNNGV. The CDR3 spans 15 residues. The CDR3 coding sequence is TGTGCCAGCAGCTTAGATCTGAAGCGCGGCGGCCTGGTGGTCGTC. This gives the protein CASSLDLKRGGLVVV.

The chain combines TRBV2 with TRBJ1-2; maybe TRBD1 (5 bases). Per the germline V gene, CDR1 is SNHLY and CDR2 is FYNNEI. The CDR3 is made up of 13 amino acids. Trimming removed 7 bases from V and 8 bases from J, with 17 bases in between. CDR3 nucleotide sequence: TGTGCCAGCACCTATGGTGGGGGGGGAGGCTACACCTTC. It encodes CASTYGGGGGYTF.

Ten or more counts support this clone. The rearrangement joins TRBV7-3 to TRBJ2-7, with D perhaps TRBD1 (5 bases). V was trimmed by 5 bases and J by 3 bases, leaving 11 bases between them. CDR3 size: 13 residues. Per germline, CDR1 SGHTA and CDR2 FQGTGA. The CDR3 region is CASSRSGNYEQYF. The CDR3 nucleotides are TGTGCCAGCAGCCGCTCAGGGAACTACGAGCAGTACTTC.

The chain carries TRBV7-3 and TRBJ2-1, with 13 bases aligning to TRBD2. Germline values: CDR1 SGHTA, CDR2 FQGTGA. The CDR3 length is 16 residues. V lost 3 bases, J lost 6 bases, and 5 bases stayed unmatched. The CDR3 reads CASSFTGTSGINEQFF. The CDR3 region has the DNA TGTGCCAGCAGCTTCACCGGGACTAGCGGGATCAATGAGCAGTTCTTC.

V and J are TRBV2 and TRBJ1-1, with TRBD1 matching over 9 bases. Germline values: CDR1 SNHLY, CDR2 FYNNEI. The CDR3 consists of 15 residues. V dropped 6 bases and J dropped 4; count of bases not matched to a gene: 9. The CDR3 DNA is TGTGCCAGCAGGACAACAGGGGGCGGGACCACTGAAGCTTTCTTT. It codes for CASRTTGGGTTEAFF. The complete variable domain, with remaining parts taken from reference TRBV2 and TRBJ1-1, reads EPEVTQTPSHQVTQMGQEVILRCVPISNHLYFYWYRQILGQKVEFLVSFYNNEISEKSEIFDDQFSVERPDGSNFTLKIRSTKLEDSAMYFCASRTTGGGTTEAFFGQGTRLTVV.

The chain joins TRBV6-5 to TRBJ2-5; the match to TRBD2 covers 12 bases. This CDR3 spans 16 amino acids. The germline CDR1 and CDR2 sequences are MNHEY and SVGAGI. Trimming cost V 4 bases and J 2 bases; bases outside gene matches: 5. The CDR3 DNA reads as TGTGCCAGCAGTTTGGGGCTAGCGGGGGGGCAAGAGACCCAGTACTTC. This encodes CASSLGLAGGQETQYF.

The genes are TRBV6-4 and TRBJ2-5; D not resolved. The germline gives CDR1 MRHNA, CDR2 SNTAGT. Trimming took off 7 bases at V and 3 bases at J, with 9 bases between the two ends. The CDR3 sequence is 12 residues long. CDR3 sequence: CASNEEKETQYF. Here the CDR3 DNA reads TGTGCCAGCAACGAGGAGAAAGAGACCCAGTACTTC.

This chain connects TRBV6-6 to TRBJ2-2; possible D gene TRBD1, 6 bases. V was shortened by 7 bases and J by 2 bases, with 17 bases between the two germline ends. Germline lookup yields CDR1 MNHNY and CDR2 SVGAGI (reference sequence). The CDR3 covers 16 residues. This chain's CDR3 is CASTPATGANTGELFF. CDR3 nucleotides: TGTGCCAGCACCCCTGCGACAGGAGCTAACACCGGGGAGCTGTTTTTT.

J is TRBJ2-2 and V is TRBV19; TRBD2 might be the D (5 bases). Germline assignment: CDR1 LNHDA and CDR2 SQIVND (reference sequence). The CDR3 is 14 amino acids. Trimming shortened V by 3 bases and J by 2 bases, and 7 bases separated the two germline ends. The CDR3 protein is CASSITGNTGELFF. CDR3 nucleotides: TGTGCCAGTAGTATTACGGGAAACACCGGGGAGCTGTTTTTT. The complete variable domain, with remaining parts taken from reference TRBV19 and TRBJ2-2, reads DGGITQSPKYLFRKEGQNVTLSCEQNLNHDAMYWYRQDPGQGLRLIYYSQIVNDFQKGDIAEGYSVSREKKESFPLTVTSAQKNPTAFYLCASSITGNTGELFFGEGSRLTVL.

This chain links TRBV2 with TRBJ2-1; 10 positions agree with TRBD2. The CDR3 covers 14 residues. V lost 6 bases, J lost 5 bases, and 4 bases stayed unmatched. Germline CDR1 SNHLY, CDR2 FYNNEI. The CDR3, as DNA: TGTGCCAGCAGGCGGACTAGCGGAAACAATGAGCAGTTCTTC. Its translation: CASRRTSGNNEQFF.

V is TRBV12-5 and J is TRBJ2-7, with 9 nucleotides matching TRBD1. The germline V gene encodes CDR1 LGHNT and CDR2 FRNRAP. This CDR3 has 15 residues. Trimming cost V 5 bases and J 6 bases; bases outside gene matches: 11. This CDR3 is CASGNPPGTGPEQYF. DNA for the CDR3: TGTGCTAGTGGTAATCCTCCCGGGACAGGGCCCGAGCAGTACTTC.

V gene TRBV9 combines with J gene TRBJ1-4, with unresolved D. The CDR3 length is 15 residues. Trimming stripped 0 bases from V and 0 bases from J, with 6 bases between. Germline CDR1 is SGDLS and CDR2 is YYNGEE. DNA of the CDR3: TGTGCCAGCAGCGTAGAAGGCGCAACTAATGAAAAACTGTTTTTT. As protein: CASSVEGATNEKLFF.

V usage is TRBV4-1 and J usage is TRBJ2-1, with D possibly being TRBD2 (6 bases). The CDR3 totals 16 residues. From germline, CDR1 is MGHRA and CDR2 YSYEKL. Trimming removed 2 bases at V and 0 bases at J, with 11 bases between. This chain's CDR3 is CASSQISGFSYNEQFF. The CDR3 bases are TGCGCCAGCAGCCAAATAAGCGGGTTCTCCTACAATGAGCAGTTCTTC.

The genes are TRBV5-1 and TRBJ1-4; D unresolved. Germline V gives CDR1 SGHRS, CDR2 YFSETQ. This CDR3 spans 13 amino acids. The V and J ends lost 1 base and 6 bases respectively, with 7 bases between them. The CDR3 loop is CASSLSPHEKLFF. CDR3 bases: TGCGCCAGCAGCTTGTCGCCCCATGAAAAACTGTTTTTT. Full variable domain (rest looked up from reference TRBV5-1 and TRBJ1-4): KAGVTQTPRYLIKTRGQQVTLSCSPISGHRSVSWYQQTPGQGLQFLFEYFSETQRNKGNFPGRFSGRQFSNSRSEMNVSTLELGDSALYLCASSLSPHEKLFFGSGTQLSVL.

The chain uses TRBV19 and TRBJ1-3; D is perhaps TRBD1 (6 bases). This CDR3 has 15 residues. Germline V gene lookup returns CDR1 LNHDA and CDR2 SQIVND (reference sequence). Trimming shortened V by 4 bases and J by 0 bases, and 10 bases separated the two germline ends. The CDR3 DNA sequence: TGTGCCAGTAGTACCGGGACAAACTCTGGAAACACCATATATTTT. Translated, it gives CASSTGTNSGNTIYF. Filled out from reference TRBV19 and TRBJ1-3, the complete variable domain reads DGGITQSPKYLFRKEGQNVTLSCEQNLNHDAMYWYRQDPGQGLRLIYYSQIVNDFQKGDIAEGYSVSREKKESFPLTVTSAQKNPTAFYLCASSTGTNSGNTIYFGEGSWLTVV.

This clone was picked up a small number of times. Distinct nucleotide sequences in the sample also encode this CDR3. This chain joins TRBV25-1 and TRBJ1-5; D possibly corresponds to TRBD1 (6 bases). This CDR3 spans 12 amino acids. Germline V gene lookup returns CDR1 MGHDK and CDR2 SYGVNS. Between the trimmed V and J ends, which lost 6 bases and 4 bases, there was a span of 7 bases. The CDR3 DNA reads as TGTGCCAGCAGACAGGGTAATCAGCCCCAGCATTTT. Translated, it gives CASRQGNQPQHF.

The chain is built from TRBV19 and TRBJ1-4; D is unresolved. The CDR3 is 11 amino acids. V lost 1 base, J lost 7 bases, and 1 base lay in between. Germline CDR1 and CDR2: LNHDA and SQIVND (reference sequence). Written as DNA, the CDR3 is TGTGCCAGTAGTATAGGTGAAAAACTGTTTTTT. Protein: CASSIGEKLFF.

This clone has a single count. The V gene is TRBV7-9, the J gene TRBJ2-1, with a possible D match to TRBD2 (5 bases). This CDR3 spans 12 amino acids. Germline lookup yields CDR1 SEHNR and CDR2 FQNEAQ (reference sequence). V lost 1 base and J lost 11, with 9 bases in between. This CDR3 reads CASSLGPGKQFF. The CDR3 DNA reads as TGTGCCAGCAGCTTAGGGCCGGGGAAGCAGTTCTTC.

The chain couples TRBV9 to TRBJ1-3, with D possibly TRBD1 on 5 matching bases. This CDR3 region has 16 residues. Per germline, CDR1 SGDLS and CDR2 YYNGEE. The V end lost 0 bases, the J end lost 0 bases, and 10 bases lay between the germline ends. The CDR3 region is CASSVATGDSGNTIYF. CDR3 coding DNA: TGTGCCAGCAGCGTAGCCACGGGGGACTCTGGAAACACCATATATTTT.